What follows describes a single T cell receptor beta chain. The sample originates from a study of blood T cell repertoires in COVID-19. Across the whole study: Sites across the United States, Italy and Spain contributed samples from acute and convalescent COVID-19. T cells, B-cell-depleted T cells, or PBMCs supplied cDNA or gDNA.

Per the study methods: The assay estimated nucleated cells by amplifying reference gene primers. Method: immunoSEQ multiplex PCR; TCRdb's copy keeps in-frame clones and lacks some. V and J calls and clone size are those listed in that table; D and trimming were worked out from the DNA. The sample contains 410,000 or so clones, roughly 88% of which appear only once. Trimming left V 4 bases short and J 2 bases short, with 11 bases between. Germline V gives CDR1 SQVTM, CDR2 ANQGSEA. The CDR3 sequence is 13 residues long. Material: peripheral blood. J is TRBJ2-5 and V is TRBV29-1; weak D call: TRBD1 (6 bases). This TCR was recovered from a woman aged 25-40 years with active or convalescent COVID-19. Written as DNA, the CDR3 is TGCAGCGTTGTCTCCAGGGGACAAGAGACCCAGTACTTC. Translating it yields CSVVSRGQETQYF.